This entry concerns a single TCR beta chain. Germline V gene lookup returns CDR1 SGHTA and CDR2 FQGNSA. The CDR3 covers 12 residues. The V end lost 2 bases, the J end lost 7 bases, and 8 bases lay between the germline ends. TCRdb recomputed calls from the 5' RACE reads with MiXCR, one row per CDR3 protein. The data contain over 50,000 distinct CDR3 sequences, around 30% of them seen just once; the ten biggest clones take up roughly 2%. The rearrangement uses TRBV7-2 and TRBJ1-1; D is ambiguous. The source of this sequence is a female donor with breast cancer. The source material was tumor-infiltrating naive CD4+ T cells sorted from the breast tumor. Indicated subset: naive CD4+ T cells, CD4+CD45RA+CD25-. CDR3 loop: CASSLLRVEAFF. In DNA form, the CDR3 reads TGTGCCAGCAGCTTACTCCGGGTTGAAGCTTTCTTT.